The entry below gives a single T cell receptor beta chain sequence along with its context. This clone occurred a few times. This clone's antigen is unknown. Base qualities are missing; no much larger clone stands one base away. The cohort was made up of approximately 700 healthy bone marrow donors. At the time of sampling, every cohort member was nominally healthy, though immune exposures that went unrecorded were likely present. The donor tested CMV seronegative, placing the donor among the roughly 400 seronegative members of the cohort. Each donor provided a peripheral blood sample, and peripheral blood mononuclear cells were used for TCR beta sequencing. Genomic DNA extraction from the blood cell samples was performed with the Qiagen DNeasy Blood Extraction Kit. This entry comes from a study of cytomegalovirus exposure and HLA in healthy donors (dated by TCRdb to 2016 to 2017). Background on the whole study: According to an earlier analysis of around 600 of the donors, about 190 million T cells yielded 90 million to 130 million unique TCR beta sequences and about 300 Gb of sequence data. An early release that covered more than 550 HLA-typed donors contained approximately 290 gigabases of sequencing data and about 84 million unique TCR sequences. The genetic ancestry cluster associated with self-reported Caucasian donors included around 76% of the roughly 360 genotyped donors. The study was designed to test whether signatures of past pathogen exposure could be identified by cataloging public T cell receptors. The study used immunosequencing to profile the T cell repertoires of several hundred subjects and linked those repertoires to cytomegalovirus serostatus. A separate validation cohort of about 110 different subjects was used in addition to the approximately 640-subject first cohort. To predict cytomegalovirus infection status, the study combined high-throughput TCR immunosequencing, statistical association of individual TCRs with disease status, and machine learning. To study patterns of TCR occurrence, a later analysis re-analyzed previously published TCR beta repertoires from several hundred donors and added high-resolution HLA genotyping. Rather than drawing on any new phenotypic data, the later analysis identified candidate immune exposures from TCR beta sequences and the way those sequences occurred across donors. To decide whether each TCR beta V gene segment behaved as functional or pseudogenic, an earlier analysis of some 600 of the donors relied on high-throughput TCR beta sequencing. Donor age, sex, ethnicity and CMV serostatus were compiled together with the repertoire data. A later genetic analysis took genome-wide SNP genotypes for about three fifths of the 666 donors and used that subset as a discovery cohort. Every discovery cohort repertoire had been produced on one sequencing platform. Both class I and class II loci were covered by HLA typing, at four-digit resolution. The number of typed donors differed by locus: roughly 629-640 for A, B, C, DRB1 and DQB1; 522 for DQA1; 600 to 610 for DPA1; and roughly 490 for DPB1. Because of strong linkage in the cohort, roughly five DR-DQ haplotypes were treated as single units for association and clustering. Across approximately 420 genotyped donors of the cohort, an average of about 240,000 unique TCR beta nucleotide sequences per donor were sequenced, and roughly 20% of those sequences were non-productive. Here is what the overall study found, with its caveats: Broadly in line with IMGT annotations, most TCR beta V segments showed up in productive rearrangements about 87% or about 30% of the time in an earlier analysis of some 590 of the donors. Strong co-occurrence of HLA alleles, especially DR and DQ, made assigning TCR associations to individual alleles difficult. A later analysis found that HLA-associated TCR beta chains were more clonally expanded and had lower generation probabilities than equally common non-associated chains. The classifier was reported to diagnose cytomegalovirus status with high specificity and sensitivity in both the original and validation cohorts. A further reported finding was that TCR beta sequences accurately predicted the HLA-A and HLA-B alleles for most subjects in the first cohort. A group of highly shared sequence variants was considered likely to be a technical artifact of the sequencing pipeline. It was suggested by the authors that the approach could potentially be generalized to other disease states and immunological phenotypes. A later genetic analysis reported fewer N-insertions in productive TCRs among donors in an Asian-associated ancestry cluster than the roughly 700-donor mean. A total of about 150 TCR beta chains were listed by the study as associated with cytomegalovirus. Only TCR beta chains were sequenced in this cohort, and the absence of alpha or paired-chain data limited detectable features. In a later analysis, TCR association rates were found to vary across HLA loci, with the most associated TCRs seen for DRB1 alleles and the fewest for HLA-C alleles. Several of the top co-occurrence clusters appeared to be linked to parvovirus B19, influenza, CMV and Epstein-Barr virus, according to a later analysis. A later analysis found that most CMV-associated TCR beta chains appeared HLA-restricted, with HLA associations seemingly driven largely by CMV exposure. Correlated functional status among segregating V segments might reflect linkage disequilibrium, but an unknown experimental factor could not be ruled out. HLA typing was unavailable for some donors at each locus, so association tests used only the typed subset. Sequencing depth was assumed to be roughly uniform across donors in the presence/absence analyses, though that assumption may not hold. Most TCR sequences were seen in very few donors, while some public TCRs were found in many individuals. A few of the identified cytomegalovirus-associated TCR beta chains were confirmed in vitro to be specific for cytomegalovirus antigens. V-gene and J-gene trimming of TCR beta chains was associated with a missense DCLRE1C variant in a later genetic analysis, and the association was replicated in an independent cohort. Some IMGT-functional V segments, including TRBV6-2 and TRBV6-3, could not be distinguished by the 87-base-pair reads and were therefore excluded. Immune exposure information for the cohort was limited to CMV serostatus. In a later analysis, around 15,000 TCR beta sequences were associated with specific HLA alleles at a false discovery rate of 0.05. Because counts were too low, 15 to 20 rarely observed V segments, including chromosome 9 orphons, were excluded from the earlier analysis of 587 of the donors.

From a lookup of the germline V gene (reference sequence), CDR1 and CDR2 are LNHDA and SQIVND. Including the terminal cysteine and phenylalanine, the CDR3 comprises 11 residues. The retained sequence is limited to the CDR3, 33 bases, with the frame set at the first base. V is shortened by 6 bases, J by 6 bases, and the region joining them spans 9 bases. The method behind the library was the immunoSEQ multiplex PCR assay. For the multiplex PCR, a mixture combining 60 forward primers for TCR Vbeta segments and 13 reverse primers for TCR Jbeta segments was used. The CDR3 region of rearranged TCR beta genes was amplified from genomic DNA by a multiplex PCR assay. Amplified TCR beta libraries were sequenced as 87-base-pair reads on the Illumina HiSeq System. On the authors' methods: A later analysis tallied approximately 87 million unique TCR beta chains across the 700 or so repertoires, and approximately 12 million of those chains were shared by two or more donors. A nearest-neighbor algorithm error-corrected the raw reads and collapsed the reads into unique sequences, merging closely related sequences to remove PCR and sequencing errors. Alignment of CDR3 sequences to IMGT reference sequences was used to assign V, D and J gene segments. For a sequence to be retained, a match of at least six nucleotides was required to both a V gene segment and a J gene segment. Rearrangements were classified as productive when the CDR3 lacked stop codons and remained in frame with V and J, and all other rearrangements were classified as non-productive. CDR3 was defined by IMGT convention, running from the second conserved V-encoded cysteine to the conserved J-encoded phenylalanine. In an earlier analysis of around 600 of the donors, sequences lacking an unambiguous match to a single V gene segment were excluded. In an earlier analysis of approximately 550 of the donors, V segments were called functional above 56.7% productive rearrangements and were called segregating when the between-donor standard deviation exceeded 5%. A statistical classification framework was developed to diagnose cytomegalovirus status using the catalog of TCR beta chain sequences. A later analysis assigned V and J genes by comparing TCR nucleotide sequences with IMGT/GENE-DB human TR gene sequences. Using the TCRdist pipeline, a later analysis assigned CDR3 sequences along with most-parsimonious VDJ recombination scenarios. In a later analysis, each TCR beta chain was defined by its CDR3 amino acid sequence together with its V-gene family, and reads without a unique V-gene family were excluded. To address suspected cross-contamination and a sequencing artifact, a later analysis removed 592 highly shared, low-generation-probability nucleotide sequences. For each public chain, a later analysis derived a clonal expansion index from normalized ranks of inferred template counts within each repertoire. Generation probabilities in a later analysis came from a VDJ recombination model fitted to out-of-frame rearrangements, and those results were checked against IGoR. In a later analysis, TCR-TCR, TCR-HLA and TCR-CMV co-occurrence was scored with hypergeometric tests, and a repertoire-size bias correction was applied to TCR pairs. False discovery rates were estimated in a later analysis by permuting HLA or CMV assignments 20 times. In a later analysis, co-occurring TCRs were grouped with DBSCAN, and TCRdist sequence similarity was added when clustering was performed within HLA-allele-positive subsets. Repertoires with fewer than 30,000 or more than 120,000 public chains, plus five repertoires with anomalous nucleotide sharing, were excluded from co-occurrence clustering. Here the immuneACCESS table is served through TCRdb, limited to in-frame sequences with V and J called. Missing clones are a known gap in these copies; in checked studies unresolved V genes cover under half, and the rest lacks a known reason. The V and J calls and clone size come from that table; D and trimming were worked out from the DNA. This sample is represented by around 99,000 clones; about 80% of them were singletons. The ten biggest clones cover about 3.5% of the sample.

The chain was built from TRBV19 and TRBJ2-7; no confident D gene assignment can be made. The receptor comes from a man in his forties in good health and CMV-seronegative. What was sequenced was PBMCs. The sequenced DNA: TGTGCCAGTAGCGCCCCCGGCGAGCAGTACTTC. Its translation is CASSAPGEQYF.